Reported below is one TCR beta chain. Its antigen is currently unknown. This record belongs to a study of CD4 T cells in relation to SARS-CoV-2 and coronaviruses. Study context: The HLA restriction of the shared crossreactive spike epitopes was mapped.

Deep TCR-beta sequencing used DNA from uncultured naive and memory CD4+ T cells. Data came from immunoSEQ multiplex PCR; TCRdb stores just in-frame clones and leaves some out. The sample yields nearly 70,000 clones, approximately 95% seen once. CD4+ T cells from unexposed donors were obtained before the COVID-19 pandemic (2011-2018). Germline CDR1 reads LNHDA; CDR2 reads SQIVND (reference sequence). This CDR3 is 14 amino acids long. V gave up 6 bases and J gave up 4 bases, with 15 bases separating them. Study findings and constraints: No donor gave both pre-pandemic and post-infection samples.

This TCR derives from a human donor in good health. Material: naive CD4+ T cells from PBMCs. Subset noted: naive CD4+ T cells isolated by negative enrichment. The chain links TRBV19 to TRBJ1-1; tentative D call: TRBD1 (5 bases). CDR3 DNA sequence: TGTGCCAGTAGATCGAGACGGGGCAGCACTGAAGCTTTCTTT. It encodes CASRSRRGSTEAFF.